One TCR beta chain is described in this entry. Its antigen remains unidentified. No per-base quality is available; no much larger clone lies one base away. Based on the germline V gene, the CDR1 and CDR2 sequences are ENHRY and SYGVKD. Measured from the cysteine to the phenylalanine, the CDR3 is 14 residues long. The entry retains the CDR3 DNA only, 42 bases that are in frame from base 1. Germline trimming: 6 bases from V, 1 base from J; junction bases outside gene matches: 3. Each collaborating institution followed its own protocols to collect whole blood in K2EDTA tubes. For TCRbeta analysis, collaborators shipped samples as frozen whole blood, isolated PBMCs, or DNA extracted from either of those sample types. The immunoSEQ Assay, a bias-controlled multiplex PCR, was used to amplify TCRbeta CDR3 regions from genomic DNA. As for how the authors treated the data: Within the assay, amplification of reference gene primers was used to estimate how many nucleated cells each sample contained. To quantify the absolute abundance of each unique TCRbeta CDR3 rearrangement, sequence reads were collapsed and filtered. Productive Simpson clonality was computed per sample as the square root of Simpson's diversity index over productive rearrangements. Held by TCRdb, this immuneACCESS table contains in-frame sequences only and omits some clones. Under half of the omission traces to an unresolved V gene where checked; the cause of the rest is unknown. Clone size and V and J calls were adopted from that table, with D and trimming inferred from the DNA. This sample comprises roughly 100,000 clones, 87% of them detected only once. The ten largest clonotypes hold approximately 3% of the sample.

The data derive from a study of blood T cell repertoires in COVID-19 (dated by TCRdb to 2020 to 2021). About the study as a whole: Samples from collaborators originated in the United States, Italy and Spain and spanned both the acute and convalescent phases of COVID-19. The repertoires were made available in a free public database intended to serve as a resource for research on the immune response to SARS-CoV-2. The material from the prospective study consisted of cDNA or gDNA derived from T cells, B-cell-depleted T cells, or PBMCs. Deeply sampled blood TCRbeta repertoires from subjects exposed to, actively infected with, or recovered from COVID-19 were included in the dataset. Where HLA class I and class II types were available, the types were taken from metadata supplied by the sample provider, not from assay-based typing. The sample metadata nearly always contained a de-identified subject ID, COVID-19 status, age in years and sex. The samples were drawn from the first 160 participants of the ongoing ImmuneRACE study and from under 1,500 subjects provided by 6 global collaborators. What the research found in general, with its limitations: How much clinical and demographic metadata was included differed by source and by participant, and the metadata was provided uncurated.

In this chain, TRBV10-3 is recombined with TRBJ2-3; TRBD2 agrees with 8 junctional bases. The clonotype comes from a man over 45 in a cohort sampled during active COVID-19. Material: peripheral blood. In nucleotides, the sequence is TGTGCCATCAGCCGAGCGGGGGGCACAGATACGCAGTATTTT. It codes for CAISRAGGTDTQYF.